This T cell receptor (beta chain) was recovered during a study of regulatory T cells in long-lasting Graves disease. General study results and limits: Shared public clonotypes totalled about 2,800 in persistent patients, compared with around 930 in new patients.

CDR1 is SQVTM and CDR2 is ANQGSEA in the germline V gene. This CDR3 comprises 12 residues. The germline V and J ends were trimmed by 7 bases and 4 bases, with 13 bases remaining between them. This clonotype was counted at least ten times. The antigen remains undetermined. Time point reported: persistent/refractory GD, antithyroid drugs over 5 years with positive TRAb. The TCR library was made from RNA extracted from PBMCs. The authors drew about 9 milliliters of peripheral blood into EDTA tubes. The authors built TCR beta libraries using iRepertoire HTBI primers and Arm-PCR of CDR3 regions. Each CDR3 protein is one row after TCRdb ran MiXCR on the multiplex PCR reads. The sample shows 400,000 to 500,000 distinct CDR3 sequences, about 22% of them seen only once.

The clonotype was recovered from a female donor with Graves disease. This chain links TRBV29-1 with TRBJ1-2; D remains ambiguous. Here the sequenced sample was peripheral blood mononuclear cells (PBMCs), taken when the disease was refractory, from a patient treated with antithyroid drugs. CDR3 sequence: CSAGEVGYGYTF. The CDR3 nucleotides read TGCAGCGCCGGCGAGGTTGGCTATGGCTACACCTTC.